The TCR beta chain under discussion was sequenced for a study of blood T cell repertoires in COVID-19. Cohort 3 recovery required two negative PCRs, clearance, or symptom resolution. This CDR3 is built from 17 residues. V dropped 1 base and J dropped 3; count of bases not matched to a gene: 6. Germline values: CDR1 LGHNA, CDR2 YNFKEQ. This table comes from immunoSEQ multiplex PCR, and its TCRdb copy is limited to in-frame clones, with some not included. The sample comprises hundreds of thousands of clones, about 87% of which are singletons, and about 3% rests with the top ten. The sequence derives from a woman between 50 and 59 years old who had recovered from COVID-19. Specimen: PBMCs or T cells enriched from blood (not recorded which). V is TRBV4-2 and J is TRBJ2-2; 9 bases line up with TRBD1. The CDR3 region has the DNA TGTGCCAGCAGCCAAGGCCCTCGGACAGGGGACACCGGGGAGCTGTTTTTT. Its translation is CASSQGPRTGDTGELFF.